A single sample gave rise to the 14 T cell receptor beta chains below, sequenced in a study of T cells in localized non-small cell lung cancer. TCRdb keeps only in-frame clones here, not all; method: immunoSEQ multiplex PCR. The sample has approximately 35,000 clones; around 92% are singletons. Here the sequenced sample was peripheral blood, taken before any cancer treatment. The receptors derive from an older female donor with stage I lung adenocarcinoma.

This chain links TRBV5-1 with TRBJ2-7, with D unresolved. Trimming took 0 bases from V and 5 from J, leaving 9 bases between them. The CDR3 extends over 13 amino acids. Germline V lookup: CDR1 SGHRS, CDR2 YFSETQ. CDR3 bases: TGCGCCAGCAGCTTGGCCAAGGGCCACGAGCAGTACTTC. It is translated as CASSLAKGHEQYF.

CDR3 in DNA: TGTGCCAGCAGTGAGGAAGGGGGAGAAAAACTGTTTTTT. The encoded protein is CASSEEGGEKLFF. V gene TRBV27 combines with J gene TRBJ1-4; possibly TRBD1 for D (6 bases). Germline CDR1 MNHEY, CDR2 SMNVEV (reference sequence). Trimming left V 5 bases short and J 8 bases short, with 12 bases between. The CDR3 covers 13 residues.

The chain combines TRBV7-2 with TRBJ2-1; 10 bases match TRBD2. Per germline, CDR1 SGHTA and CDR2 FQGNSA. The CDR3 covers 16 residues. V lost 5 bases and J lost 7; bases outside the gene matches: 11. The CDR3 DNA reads TGTGCCAGCAGCCCGGGAGCAGCGGGGGGGCTGAATGAGCAGTTCTTC. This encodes CASSPGAAGGLNEQFF.

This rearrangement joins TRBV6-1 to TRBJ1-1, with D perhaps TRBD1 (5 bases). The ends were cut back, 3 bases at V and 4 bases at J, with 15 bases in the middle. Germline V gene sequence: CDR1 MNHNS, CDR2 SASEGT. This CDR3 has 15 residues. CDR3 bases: TGTGCCAGCAGTGAGGATGGGGGGTATTCCACTGAAGCTTTCTTT. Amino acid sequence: CASSEDGGYSTEAFF.

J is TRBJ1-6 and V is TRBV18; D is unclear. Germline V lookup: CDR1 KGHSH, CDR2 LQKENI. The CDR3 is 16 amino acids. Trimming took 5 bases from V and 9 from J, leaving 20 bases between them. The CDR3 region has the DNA TGTGCCAGCTCATCTGCCGGGTCGCGAGGTACTTCACCCCTCCACTTT. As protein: CASSSAGSRGTSPLHF. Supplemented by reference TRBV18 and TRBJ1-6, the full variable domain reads NAGVMQNPRHLVRRRGQEARLRCSPMKGHSHVYWYRQLPEEGLKFMVYLQKENIIDESGMPKERFSAEFPKEGPSILRIQQVVRGDSAAYFCASSSAGSRGTSPLHFGNGTRLTVT.

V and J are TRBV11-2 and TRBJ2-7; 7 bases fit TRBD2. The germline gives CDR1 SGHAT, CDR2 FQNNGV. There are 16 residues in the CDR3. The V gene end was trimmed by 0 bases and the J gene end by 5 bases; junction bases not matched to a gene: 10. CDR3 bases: TGTGCCAGCAGCTTAGATGGGGGGGAGTGGGCACACGAGCAGTACTTC. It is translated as CASSLDGGEWAHEQYF. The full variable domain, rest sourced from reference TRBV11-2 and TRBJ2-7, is EAGVAQSPRYKIIEKRQSVAFWCNPISGHATLYWYQQILGQGPKLLIQFQNNGVVDDSQLPKDRFSAERLKGVDSTLKIQPAKLEDSAVYLCASSLDGGEWAHEQYFGPGTRLTVT.

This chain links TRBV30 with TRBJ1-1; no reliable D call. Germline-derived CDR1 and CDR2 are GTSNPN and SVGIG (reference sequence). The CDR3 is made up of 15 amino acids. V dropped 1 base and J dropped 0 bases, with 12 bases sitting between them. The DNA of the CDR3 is TGTGCCTGGAGTGCTCTAAACCGCATGAACACTGAAGCTTTCTTT. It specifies CAWSALNRMNTEAFF.

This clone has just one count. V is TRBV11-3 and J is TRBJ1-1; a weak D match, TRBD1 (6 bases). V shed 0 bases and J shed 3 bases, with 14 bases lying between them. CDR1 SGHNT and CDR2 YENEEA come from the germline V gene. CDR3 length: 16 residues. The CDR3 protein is CASSLESGHVDTEAFF. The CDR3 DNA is TGTGCCAGCAGCTTAGAGTCGGGACACGTCGACACTGAAGCTTTCTTT.

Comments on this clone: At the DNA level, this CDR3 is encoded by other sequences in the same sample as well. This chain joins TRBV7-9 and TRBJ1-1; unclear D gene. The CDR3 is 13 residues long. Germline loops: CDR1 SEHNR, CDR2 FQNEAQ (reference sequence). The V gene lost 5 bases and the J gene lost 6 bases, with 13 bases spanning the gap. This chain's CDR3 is CASSNTDGAEAFF. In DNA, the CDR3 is TGTGCCAGCAGCAATACTGACGGAGCTGAAGCTTTCTTT.

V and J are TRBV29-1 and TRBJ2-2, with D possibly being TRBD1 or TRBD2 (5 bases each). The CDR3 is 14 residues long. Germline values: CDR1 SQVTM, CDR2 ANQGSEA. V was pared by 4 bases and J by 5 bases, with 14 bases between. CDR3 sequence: CSVVSGGWTGELFF. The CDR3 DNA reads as TGCAGCGTTGTCAGTGGGGGTTGGACCGGGGAGCTGTTTTTT.

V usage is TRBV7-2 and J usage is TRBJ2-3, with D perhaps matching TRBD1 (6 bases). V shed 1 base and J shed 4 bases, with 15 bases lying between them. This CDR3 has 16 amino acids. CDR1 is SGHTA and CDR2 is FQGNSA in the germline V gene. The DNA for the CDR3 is TGTGCCAGCAGCTTAGACGGCAGGGGCGGACCAGATACGCAGTATTTT. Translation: CASSLDGRGGPDTQYF.

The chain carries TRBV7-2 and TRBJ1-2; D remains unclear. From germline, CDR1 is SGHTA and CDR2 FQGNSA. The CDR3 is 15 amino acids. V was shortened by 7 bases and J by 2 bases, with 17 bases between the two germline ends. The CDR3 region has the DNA TGTGCCAGCACCCCAACGGGGAGTCAGAACTATGGCTACACCTTC. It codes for CASTPTGSQNYGYTF.

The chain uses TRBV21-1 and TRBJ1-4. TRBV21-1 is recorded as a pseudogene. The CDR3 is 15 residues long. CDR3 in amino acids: CASSKKGSKAEKLFF. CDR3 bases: TGTGCCAGCAGCAAAAAAGGGAGCAAAGCTGAAAAACTGTTTTTT.

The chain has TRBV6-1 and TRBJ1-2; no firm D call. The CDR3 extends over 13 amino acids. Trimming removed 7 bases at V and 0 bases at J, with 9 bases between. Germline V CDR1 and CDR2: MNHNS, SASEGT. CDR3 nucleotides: TGTGCCAGCAAGCCCGTTTCTAACTATGGCTACACCTTC. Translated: CASKPVSNYGYTF.